This T cell receptor beta chain was captured in a study of blood T cells in healthy people across ages. Overall study results and limits: It was not possible, with unsorted PBMCs, to conclusively compare naive and antigen-experienced cells. Among long-lived donors, naive CD4+ cells were more numerous and diversity higher than in aged donors. Age advanced and TCR beta diversity per million T cells fell, roughly linearly.

Healthy Caucasian individuals from Russia aged about 6 to 100 served as donors. Germline V gives CDR1 SGHTA, CDR2 FQGNSA. CDR3 size: 12 residues. On this clonotype itself: As yet, its antigen is unknown. A single base separates this from a much larger clone, so it may be a read error.

Using a J-beta primer mix together with a sample-barcoded 5' primer, a second PCR was run for about 7 to 12 cycles. TCRdb ran MiXCR on the 5' RACE reads and lists one entry per CDR3 protein. There are 1.5 million to 2 million distinct CDR3 sequences in the sample; 35% to 50% occur only once, and around 23% lies in the top ten. This receptor was obtained from a human donor in good health. The source material was blood. The V gene is TRBV7-2, the J gene TRBJ2-4; D not resolved. The J call may be incorrect, as the DNA end agrees better with TRBJ2-7. CDR3 DNA sequence: TGTGCCGGCAGCTCGGTAGGGTACGAGCAGTACTTC. This sequence encodes CAGSSVGYEQYF.